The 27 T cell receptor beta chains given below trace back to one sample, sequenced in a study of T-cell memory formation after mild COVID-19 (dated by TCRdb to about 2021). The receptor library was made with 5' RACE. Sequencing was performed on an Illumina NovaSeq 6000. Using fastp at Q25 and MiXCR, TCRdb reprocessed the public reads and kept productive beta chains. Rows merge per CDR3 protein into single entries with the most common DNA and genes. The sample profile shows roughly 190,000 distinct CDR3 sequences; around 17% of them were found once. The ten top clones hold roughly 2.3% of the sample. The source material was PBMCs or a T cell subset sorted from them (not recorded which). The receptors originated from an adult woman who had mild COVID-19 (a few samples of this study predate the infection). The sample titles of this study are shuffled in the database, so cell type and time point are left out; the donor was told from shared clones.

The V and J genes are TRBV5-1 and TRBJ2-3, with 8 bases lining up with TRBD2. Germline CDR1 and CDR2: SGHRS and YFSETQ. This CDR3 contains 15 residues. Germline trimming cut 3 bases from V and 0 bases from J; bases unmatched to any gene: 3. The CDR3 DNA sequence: TGCGCCAGCAGCTCGGGACTAGTTAGCACAGATACGCAGTATTTT. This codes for CASSSGLVSTDTQYF.

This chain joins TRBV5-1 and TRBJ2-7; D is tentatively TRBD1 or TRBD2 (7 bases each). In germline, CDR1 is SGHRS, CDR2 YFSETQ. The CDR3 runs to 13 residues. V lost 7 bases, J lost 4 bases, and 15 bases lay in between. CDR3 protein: CASQRQGGYEQYF. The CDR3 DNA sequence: TGCGCCAGCCAACGACAGGGAGGGTACGAGCAGTACTTC.

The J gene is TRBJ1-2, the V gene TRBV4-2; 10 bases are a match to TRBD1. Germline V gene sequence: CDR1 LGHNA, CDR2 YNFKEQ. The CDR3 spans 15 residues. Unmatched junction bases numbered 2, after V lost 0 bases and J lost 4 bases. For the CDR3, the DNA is TGTGCCAGCAGCCAAGAGACAGGGGGCTTCTATGGCTACACCTTC. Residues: CASSQETGGFYGYTF.

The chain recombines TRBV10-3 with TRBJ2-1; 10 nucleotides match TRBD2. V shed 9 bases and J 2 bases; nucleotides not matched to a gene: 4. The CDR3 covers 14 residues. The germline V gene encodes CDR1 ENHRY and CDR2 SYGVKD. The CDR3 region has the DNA TGTGCCATATCTAGCGGGGGCACCTACAATGAGCAGTTCTTC. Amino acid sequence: CAISSGGTYNEQFF.

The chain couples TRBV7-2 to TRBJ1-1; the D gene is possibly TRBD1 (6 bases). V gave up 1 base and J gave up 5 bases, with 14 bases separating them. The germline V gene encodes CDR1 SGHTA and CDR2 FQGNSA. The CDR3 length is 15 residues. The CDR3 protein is CASSLDGGGWTEAFF. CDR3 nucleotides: TGTGCCAGCAGCTTAGACGGAGGGGGTTGGACTGAAGCTTTCTTT.

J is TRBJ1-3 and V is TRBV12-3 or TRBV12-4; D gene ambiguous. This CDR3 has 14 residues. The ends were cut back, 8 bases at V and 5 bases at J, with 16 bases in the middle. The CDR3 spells CASLSAGGRNTIYF. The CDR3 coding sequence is TGTGCCAGCCTGTCCGCGGGTGGTCGAAACACCATATATTTT.

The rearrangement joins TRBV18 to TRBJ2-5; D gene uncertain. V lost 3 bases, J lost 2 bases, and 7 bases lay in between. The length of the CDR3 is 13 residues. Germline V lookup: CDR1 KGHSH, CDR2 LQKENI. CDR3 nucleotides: TGTGCCAGCTCACCTCTAGAGCAAGAGACCCAGTACTTC. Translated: CASSPLEQETQYF.

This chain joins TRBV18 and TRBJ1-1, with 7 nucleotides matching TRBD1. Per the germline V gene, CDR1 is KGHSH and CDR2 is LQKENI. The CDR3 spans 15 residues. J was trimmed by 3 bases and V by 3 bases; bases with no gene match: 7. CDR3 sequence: CASSPLQGKDTEAFF. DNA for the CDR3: TGTGCCAGCTCACCGTTACAGGGGAAGGACACTGAAGCTTTCTTT.

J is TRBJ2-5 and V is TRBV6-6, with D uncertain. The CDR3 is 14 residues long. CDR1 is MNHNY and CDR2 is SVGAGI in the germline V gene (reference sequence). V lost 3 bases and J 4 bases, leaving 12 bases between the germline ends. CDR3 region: CASSYLGQAETQYF. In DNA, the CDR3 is TGTGCCAGCAGTTATTTGGGCCAGGCAGAGACCCAGTACTTC.

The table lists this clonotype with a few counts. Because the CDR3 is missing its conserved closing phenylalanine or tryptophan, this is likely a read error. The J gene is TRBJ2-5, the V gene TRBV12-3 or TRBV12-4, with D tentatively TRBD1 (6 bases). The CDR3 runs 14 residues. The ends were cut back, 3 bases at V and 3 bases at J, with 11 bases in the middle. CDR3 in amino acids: CASSFISGEETQYY. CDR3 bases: TGTGCCAGCAGTTTCATTTCAGGGGAAGAGACCCAGTACTAC.

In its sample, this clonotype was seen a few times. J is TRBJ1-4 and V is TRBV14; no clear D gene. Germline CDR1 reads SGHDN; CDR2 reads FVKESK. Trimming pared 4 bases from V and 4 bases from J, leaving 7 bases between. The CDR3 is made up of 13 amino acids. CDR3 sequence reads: CASSPLFNEKLFF. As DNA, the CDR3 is TGTGCCAGCAGCCCGTTATTTAATGAAAAACTGTTTTTT.

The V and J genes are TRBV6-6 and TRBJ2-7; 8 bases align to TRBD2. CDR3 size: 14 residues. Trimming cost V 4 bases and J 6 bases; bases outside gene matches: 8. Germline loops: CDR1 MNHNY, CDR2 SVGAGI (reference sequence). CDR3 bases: TGTGCCAGCAGTTCCTCCGGCGCGGGAGGCGAGCAGTACTTC. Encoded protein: CASSSSGAGGEQYF.

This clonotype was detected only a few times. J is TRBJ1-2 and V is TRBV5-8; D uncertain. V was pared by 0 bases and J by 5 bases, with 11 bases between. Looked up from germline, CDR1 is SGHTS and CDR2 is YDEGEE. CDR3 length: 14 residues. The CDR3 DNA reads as TGTGCCAGCAGCTTGGTTTCAGAGGCTTATGGCTACACCTTC. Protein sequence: CASSLVSEAYGYTF.

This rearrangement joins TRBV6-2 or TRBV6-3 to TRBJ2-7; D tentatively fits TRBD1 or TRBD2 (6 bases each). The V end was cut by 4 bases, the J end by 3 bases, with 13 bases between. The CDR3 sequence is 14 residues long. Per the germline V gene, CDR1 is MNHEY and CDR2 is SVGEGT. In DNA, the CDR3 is TGTGCCAGCAGTTCCCGGGGGCGTCGCTACGAGCAGTACTTC. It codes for CASSSRGRRYEQYF.

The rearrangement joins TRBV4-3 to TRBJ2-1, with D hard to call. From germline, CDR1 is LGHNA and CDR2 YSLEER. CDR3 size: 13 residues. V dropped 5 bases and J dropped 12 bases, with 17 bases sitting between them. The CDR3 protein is CASSKGIRNGQFF. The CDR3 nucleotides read TGCGCCAGCAGCAAGGGAATCCGGAACGGGCAGTTCTTC.

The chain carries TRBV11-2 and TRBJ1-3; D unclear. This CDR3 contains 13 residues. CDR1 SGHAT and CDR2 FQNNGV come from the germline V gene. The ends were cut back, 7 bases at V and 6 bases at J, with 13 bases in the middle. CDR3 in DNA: TGTGCCAGCACTAACCTAGCCGAAAACACCATATATTTT. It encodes CASTNLAENTIYF.

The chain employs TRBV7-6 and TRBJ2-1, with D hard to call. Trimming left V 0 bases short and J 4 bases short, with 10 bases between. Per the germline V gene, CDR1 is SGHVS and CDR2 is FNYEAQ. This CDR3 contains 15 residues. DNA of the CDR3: TGTGCCAGCAGCTTAGCGAGGACGAGTTACAATGAGCAGTTCTTC. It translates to CASSLARTSYNEQFF.

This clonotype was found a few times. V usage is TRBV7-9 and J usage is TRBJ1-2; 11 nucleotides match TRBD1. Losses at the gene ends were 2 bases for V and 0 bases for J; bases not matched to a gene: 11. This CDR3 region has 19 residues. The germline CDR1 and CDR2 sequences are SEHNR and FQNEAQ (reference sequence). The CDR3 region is CASSLFPGQGGKANYGYTF. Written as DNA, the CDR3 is TGTGCCAGCAGCTTATTCCCGGGACAGGGGGGGAAGGCTAACTATGGCTACACCTTC.

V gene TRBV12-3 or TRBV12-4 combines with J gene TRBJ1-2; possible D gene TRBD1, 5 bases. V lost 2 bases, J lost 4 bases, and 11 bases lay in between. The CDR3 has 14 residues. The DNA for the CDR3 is TGTGCCAGCAGTTTAAACCGGGACGGCTATGGCTACACCTTC. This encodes CASSLNRDGYGYTF.

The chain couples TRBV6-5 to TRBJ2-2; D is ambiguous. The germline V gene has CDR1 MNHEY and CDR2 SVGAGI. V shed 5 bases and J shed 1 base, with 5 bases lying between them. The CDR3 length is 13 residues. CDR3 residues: CASSSVNTGELFF. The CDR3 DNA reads TGTGCCAGCAGTAGTGTGAACACCGGGGAGCTGTTTTTT.

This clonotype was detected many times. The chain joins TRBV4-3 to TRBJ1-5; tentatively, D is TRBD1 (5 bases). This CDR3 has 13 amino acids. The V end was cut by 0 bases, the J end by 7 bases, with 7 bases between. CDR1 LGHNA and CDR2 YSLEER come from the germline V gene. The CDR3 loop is CASSQDRVQPQHF. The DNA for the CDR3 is TGCGCCAGCAGCCAAGACAGGGTACAGCCCCAGCATTTT.

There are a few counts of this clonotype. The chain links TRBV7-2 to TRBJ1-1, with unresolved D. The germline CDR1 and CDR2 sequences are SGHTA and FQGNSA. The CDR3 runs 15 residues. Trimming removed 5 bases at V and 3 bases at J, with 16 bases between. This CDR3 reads CASSPGPFGDTEAFF. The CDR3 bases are TGTGCCAGCAGCCCTGGCCCCTTTGGGGACACTGAAGCTTTCTTT.

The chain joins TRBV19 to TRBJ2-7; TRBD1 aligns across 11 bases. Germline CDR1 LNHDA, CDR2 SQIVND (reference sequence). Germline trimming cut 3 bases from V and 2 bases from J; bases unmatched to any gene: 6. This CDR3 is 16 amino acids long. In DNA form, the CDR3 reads TGTGCCAGTAGTATCCGGCCGGGACAGGGGGCCTACGAGCAGTACTTC. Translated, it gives CASSIRPGQGAYEQYF.

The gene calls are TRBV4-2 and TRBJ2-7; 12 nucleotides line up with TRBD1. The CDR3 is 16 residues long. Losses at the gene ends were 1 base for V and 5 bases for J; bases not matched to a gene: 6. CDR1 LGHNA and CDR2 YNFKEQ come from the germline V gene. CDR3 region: CASSQGRDRGQHEQYF. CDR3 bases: TGTGCCAGCAGCCAAGGCCGGGACAGGGGGCAACACGAGCAGTACTTC.

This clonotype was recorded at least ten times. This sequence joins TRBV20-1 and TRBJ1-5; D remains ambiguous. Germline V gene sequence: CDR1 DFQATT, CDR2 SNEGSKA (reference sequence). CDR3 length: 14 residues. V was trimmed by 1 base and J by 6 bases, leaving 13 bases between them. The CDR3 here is CSARAGPVSQPQHF. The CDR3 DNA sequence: TGCAGTGCTAGAGCTGGGCCGGTTAGTCAGCCCCAGCATTTT.

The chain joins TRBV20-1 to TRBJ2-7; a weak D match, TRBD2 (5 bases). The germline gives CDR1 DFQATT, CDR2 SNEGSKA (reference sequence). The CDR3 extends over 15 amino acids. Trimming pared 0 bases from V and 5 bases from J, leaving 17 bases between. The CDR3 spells CSARDRTSPGNEQYF. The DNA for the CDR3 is TGCAGTGCTAGAGATCGAACTAGTCCGGGAAACGAGCAGTACTTC.

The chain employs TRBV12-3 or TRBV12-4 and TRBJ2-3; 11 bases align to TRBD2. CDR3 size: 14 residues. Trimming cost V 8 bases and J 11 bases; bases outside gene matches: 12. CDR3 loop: CASGTSGHRFVQYF. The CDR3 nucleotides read TGTGCCAGCGGGACTAGCGGACACAGATTCGTGCAGTATTTT.